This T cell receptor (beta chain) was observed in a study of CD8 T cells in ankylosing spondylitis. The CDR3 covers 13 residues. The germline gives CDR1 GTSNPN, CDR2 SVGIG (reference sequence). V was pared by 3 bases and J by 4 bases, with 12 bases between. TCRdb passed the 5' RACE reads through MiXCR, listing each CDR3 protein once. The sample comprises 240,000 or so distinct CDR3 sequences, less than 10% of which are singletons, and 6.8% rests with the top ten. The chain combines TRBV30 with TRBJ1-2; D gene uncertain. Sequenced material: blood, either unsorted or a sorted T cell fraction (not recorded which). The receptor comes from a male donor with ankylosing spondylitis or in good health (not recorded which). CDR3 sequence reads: CAWSLGPGYGYTF. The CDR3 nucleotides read TGTGCCTGGAGCCTCGGCCCTGGCTATGGCTACACCTTC.